Shown below are 3 T cell receptor beta chains from a single sample sequenced in a study of blood T cells in healthy people across ages. For the second PCR, which ran for roughly 6 to 11 cycles, a sample-barcoded 5' primer and a J-beta primer mix were used. TCRdb fed the 5' RACE reads into MiXCR, producing one record per CDR3 protein. The top ten clones hold 7% to 9.5% of a sample with fewer than 1.5 million distinct CDR3 sequences, about 40% of them seen once. The source material was blood. The receptors come from a young woman in good health.

This clonotype was observed a handful of times. The CDR3 protein is CASSFSEASSYEQYF. Written as DNA, the CDR3 is TGTGCCAGCAGTTTTTCGGAAGCCAGCTCCTACGAGCAGTACTTC. The chain carries TRBV27 and TRBJ2-7; no clear D gene. The V and J ends lost 3 bases and 0 bases respectively, with 12 bases between them. CDR1 is MNHEY and CDR2 is SMNVEV in the germline V gene (reference sequence). The CDR3 extends over 15 amino acids.

This clonotype has just a few counts. The genes are TRBV12-3 or TRBV12-4 and TRBJ1-2, with D perhaps TRBD1 (5 bases). This CDR3 has 14 amino acids. Trimming shortened V by 6 bases and J by 5 bases, and 16 bases separated the two germline ends. The CDR3 loop reads CASSFPGTPYGYTF. The CDR3 bases are TGTGCCAGCAGCTTCCCCGGGACGCCATATGGCTACACCTTC.

The V and J genes are TRBV20-1 and TRBJ2-5; D unclear. The V gene lost 6 bases and the J gene lost 11 bases, with 31 bases spanning the gap. The CDR3 contains 16 residues. The germline gives CDR1 DFQATT, CDR2 SNEGSKA (reference sequence). The CDR3 spells CSALDWGGESGDEQYF. The CDR3 nucleotides read TGCAGTGCCCTCGACTGGGGTGGGGAAAGTGGGGATGAGCAGTACTTC.